A single sample is the source of the 14 T cell receptor beta chains below, sequenced in a study of cytomegalovirus exposure and HLA in healthy donors. 13 Jbeta primers and 60 Vbeta primers were used for the PCR. The table came from immunoSEQ multiplex PCR; TCRdb's copy has only in-frame clones and leaves some out. The data show about 130,000 clones, approximately 85% seen once. The material sequenced was PBMCs. All receptors derive from a woman aged 45-65 years in good health and CMV-seropositive.

The chain couples TRBV19 to TRBJ2-3; perhaps TRBD2 as D (6 bases). Germline CDR1 and CDR2: LNHDA and SQIVND (reference sequence). Trimming took 3 bases from V and 2 from J, leaving 18 bases between them. The CDR3 sequence is 17 residues long. The CDR3 sequence: CASSIPLVADLTDTQYF. In DNA form, the CDR3 reads TGTGCCAGTAGTATCCCTCTCGTAGCGGACCTCACAGATACGCAGTATTTT.

This chain joins TRBV28 and TRBJ1-2, with D tentatively TRBD1 (6 bases). The CDR3 totals 15 residues. Germline loops: CDR1 MDHEN, CDR2 SYDVKM. V was clipped by 4 bases and J by 5 bases, with 17 bases between them. The CDR3 nucleotides are TGTGCCAGCAGTTGGGGGGAGGGGACAATATATGGCTACACCTTC. Its translation is CASSWGEGTIYGYTF.

Only a few counts were recorded for this clone. The J gene is TRBJ1-1, the V gene TRBV4-3; weak D call: TRBD1 (6 bases). CDR1 and CDR2 from the germline V gene are LGHNA and YSLEER. CDR3 length: 17 amino acids. The germline V and J ends were trimmed by 8 bases and 2 bases, with 24 bases remaining between them. The DNA for the CDR3 is TGCGCCAGCCCAAGAACTAAAGCAGGGGTTCCAAACACTGAAGCTTTCTTT. This codes for CASPRTKAGVPNTEAFF.

CDR3 region: CSVEGETGEQFF. The CDR3 DNA follows: TGCAGCGTTGAAGGAGAAACTGGTGAGCAGTTCTTC. The chain couples TRBV29-1 to TRBJ2-1; D gene ambiguous. The V end lost 1 base, the J end lost 9 bases, and 10 bases lay between the germline ends. CDR1 is SQVTM, CDR2 ANQGSEA, per germline. This CDR3 is built from 12 residues.

This clone has just a few counts. The V gene is TRBV2, the J gene TRBJ2-5, with 11 bases identical to TRBD1. The CDR3 is 15 residues long. Germline CDR1 is SNHLY and CDR2 is FYNNEI. Losses at the gene ends were 6 bases for V and 3 bases for J; bases not matched to a gene: 6. The CDR3 sequence is CASSDRGQGEETQYF. The CDR3 DNA sequence: TGTGCCAGCAGCGACAGGGGACAGGGGGAAGAGACCCAGTACTTC.

The rearrangement uses TRBV9 and TRBJ1-6; D ambiguous. Germline V gene lookup returns CDR1 SGDLS and CDR2 YYNGEE. This CDR3 region has 14 residues. V lost 2 bases to trimming and J lost 0 bases, with 3 bases between them. This CDR3 reads CASSVSSYNSPLHF. The CDR3 DNA follows: TGTGCCAGCAGCGTTAGCTCCTATAATTCACCCCTCCACTTT.

CDR3 in amino acids: CASSYFHSNTEAFF. DNA for the CDR3: TGTGCCAGCAGTTATTTTCACAGTAACACTGAAGCTTTCTTT. The J gene is TRBJ1-1, the V gene TRBV6-6, with no clear D. This CDR3 is 14 amino acids long. The ends were cut back, 3 bases at V and 2 bases at J, with 10 bases in the middle. CDR1 MNHNY and CDR2 SVGAGI come from the germline V gene (reference sequence).

The rearrangement links TRBV30 to TRBJ2-7, with D possibly matching TRBD1 (6 bases). The ends were cut back, 3 bases at V and 1 base at J, with 10 bases in the middle. Germline lookup yields CDR1 GTSNPN and CDR2 SVGIG (reference sequence). The CDR3 covers 13 residues. For the CDR3, the DNA is TGTGCCTGGAGAACTGGACAGTCCTACGAGCAGTACTTC. This translates into CAWRTGQSYEQYF.

The rearrangement links TRBV28 to TRBJ1-1; 7 bases line up with TRBD1. V gave up 6 bases and J gave up 7 bases; unmatched junction bases: 14. The CDR3 is 15 amino acids. The germline CDR1 and CDR2 sequences are MDHEN and SYDVKM. CDR3 loop: CASSPRGQSYFEAFF. CDR3 coding DNA: TGTGCCAGCAGCCCAAGGGGACAGTCATACTTTGAAGCTTTCTTT.

A single count supports this clone. The rearrangement joins TRBV6-5 to TRBJ1-1; no clear D. The CDR3 has 15 residues. CDR1 is MNHEY, CDR2 SVGAGI, per germline. V lost 6 bases and J lost 0, with 14 bases in between. The DNA of the CDR3 is TGTGCCAGCAGCCACCTACCAGGAATGAACACTGAAGCTTTCTTT. Amino acids: CASSHLPGMNTEAFF.

V and J are TRBV28 and TRBJ2-3; 8 positions match TRBD1. Trimming took 4 bases from V and 3 from J; bases not matched to a gene: 6. CDR1 is MDHEN and CDR2 is SYDVKM in the germline V gene. The CDR3 contains 15 residues. The DNA of the CDR3 is TGTGCCAGCAGTTCTGGACAGGGTATAACAGATACGCAGTATTTT. It codes for CASSSGQGITDTQYF.

The gene calls are TRBV7-2 and TRBJ1-1, with a tentative D call TRBD1 (6 bases). Germline V gives CDR1 SGHTA, CDR2 FQGNSA. The CDR3 length is 15 residues. Trimming took 3 bases from V and 1 from J, leaving 12 bases between them. The CDR3 protein is CASSLAGATNTEAFF. The DNA for the CDR3 is TGTGCCAGCAGCTTGGCAGGGGCCACGAACACTGAAGCTTTCTTT. The full variable domain, in which reference TRBV7-2 and TRBJ1-1 provide the parts outside the CDR3, is GAGVSQSPSNKVTEKGKDVELRCDPISGHTALYWYRQSLGQGLEFLIYFQGNSAPDKSGLPSDRFSAERTGGSVSTLTIQRTQQEDSAVYLCASSLAGATNTEAFFGQGTRLTVV.

The chain joins TRBV5-4 to TRBJ2-7, with D perhaps matching TRBD1 (5 bases). CDR1 SGHNT and CDR2 YYREEE come from the germline V gene (reference sequence). This CDR3 comprises 14 residues. Trimming stripped 0 bases from V and 0 bases from J, with 7 bases between. The CDR3 nucleotides read TGTGCCAGCAGCTTGGGACAGTCCTCCTACGAGCAGTACTTC. Protein sequence: CASSLGQSSYEQYF. The full variable domain, completed using reference TRBV5-4 and TRBJ2-7, is ETGVTQSPTHLIKTRGQQVTLRCSSQSGHNTVSWYQQALGQGPQFIFQYYREEENGRGNFPPRFSGLQFPNYSSELNVNALELDDSALYLCASSLGQSSYEQYFGPGTRLTVT.

The genes are TRBV7-2 and TRBJ2-5; D not certain. TRBJ2-7 explains the end of the DNA better; the J call may be wrong. In germline, CDR1 is SGHTA, CDR2 FQGNSA. The CDR3 is 11 amino acids. CDR3 nucleotides: TGTGCCAGCAGCTCCCACTACGAGCAGTACTTC. Residues: CASSSHYEQYF.